This TCR beta chain emerged from a study of chemoradiotherapy in HPV16-positive cancers. Points from the study as a whole: During treatment, candidate HPV-specific clones and E7-related motifs expanded in tumor. Better recurrence-free survival went with HPV-responsive T-cell expansion in HPV16-positive patients.

Profiling relied on immunoSEQ multiplex PCR, and the TCRdb table lists in-frame clones only, not all of them. The sample has about 12,000 clones, around 66% seen once. This clone was seen a handful of times. The antigen is undetermined. The sample contains more than one DNA sequence encoding this CDR3. The V gene lost 4 bases and the J gene lost 1 base, with 7 bases spanning the gap. CDR3 size: 14 residues. Germline assignment: CDR1 MDHEN and CDR2 SYDVKM. This sample was gathered from a patient who underwent chemoradiotherapy. V and J are TRBV28 and TRBJ2-2; possibly TRBD1 for D (5 bases). This TCR was sampled from a human donor with HPV-associated anogenital cancer. The CDR3 sequence is CASSSRGNTGELFF. The CDR3 DNA follows: TGTGCCAGCAGTTCTAGGGGGAACACCGGGGAGCTGTTTTTT.